A single sample is the source of the 16 T cell receptor beta chains below, sequenced in a study of blood T cell repertoires in COVID-19. The protocol was immunoSEQ multiplex PCR, while the TCRdb copy is restricted to in-frame clones and leaves out a portion. This table has 40,000 to 50,000 clones, roughly 90% appearing once. The sequenced material came from peripheral blood. Receptors were obtained from a man aged 50-59 years with active COVID-19.

For the CDR3, the DNA is TGTGCCAGCAGCCCCGCCTTTTCAGGGTTAACTGAAGCTTTCTTT. Protein product: CASSPAFSGLTEAFF. The rearrangement joins TRBV9 to TRBJ1-1; D possibly corresponds to TRBD1 (5 bases). The CDR3 consists of 15 residues. Trimming removed 4 bases at V and 5 bases at J, with 18 bases between. Germline-derived CDR1 and CDR2 are SGDLS and YYNGEE.

This chain joins TRBV3-1 (or the pseudogene TRBV3-2) and TRBJ2-3, with D hard to call. Between the trimmed V and J ends, which lost 2 bases and 2 bases, there was a span of 11 bases. This CDR3 is built from 15 residues. Germline V gives CDR1 LGHDT, CDR2 YNNKEL (reference sequence). CDR3 residues: CASSQTPRSTDTQYF. CDR3 in DNA: TGTGCCAGCAGCCAAACCCCGCGCTCCACAGATACGCAGTATTTT.

V is TRBV7-9 and J is TRBJ2-1; 12 bases align to TRBD1. The CDR3 extends over 16 amino acids. The trim removed 5 bases at V and 7 bases at J, leaving 9 bases unmatched. Germline CDR1 and CDR2: SEHNR and FQNEAQ (reference sequence). The CDR3 DNA is TGTGCCAGCAGCGCTAGGGGGACAGGGGGCTTGAATGAGCAGTTCTTC. Residues: CASSARGTGGLNEQFF. Drawing the rest from reference TRBV7-9 and TRBJ2-1, the complete variable domain is DTGVSQNPRHKITKRGQNVTFRCDPISEHNRLYWYRQTLGQGPEFLTYFQNEAQLEKSRLLSDRFSAERPKGSFSTLEIQRTEQGDSAMYLCASSARGTGGLNEQFFGPGTRLTVL.

The chain uses TRBV12-2 and TRBJ2-1; the D segment call TRBD1 is taken from the table without a DNA check. TRBV12-2 is tagged as a pseudogene. There are 12 residues in the CDR3. In DNA, the CDR3 is TGTGCAAGTCGCTTTCAGGGGCATGAGCAGTTCTTC. This sequence encodes CASRFQGHEQFF.

The chain employs TRBV27 and TRBJ2-5; D is unresolved. V lost 1 base and J 4 bases, leaving 16 bases between the germline ends. Germline V gene lookup returns CDR1 MNHEY and CDR2 SMNVEV (reference sequence). The CDR3 length is 16 residues. In nucleotides, the CDR3 is TGTGCCAGCAGTTTATTCGCGGCCGGGTTTTTAGAGACCCAGTACTTC. This gives the protein CASSLFAAGFLETQYF.

This rearrangement joins TRBV9 to TRBJ2-7; TRBD1 agrees at 11 bases. This CDR3 comprises 16 residues. With V trimmed by 3 bases and J by 1 base, 6 bases remained unmatched. Looked up from germline, CDR1 is SGDLS and CDR2 is YYNGEE. The CDR3, as DNA: TGTGCCAGCAGCGGAGGACAGGGGGCAAGTTCCTACGAGCAGTACTTC. Encoded protein: CASSGGQGASSYEQYF. Using reference TRBV9 and TRBJ2-7 for the parts outside the CDR3, the full variable domain is DSGVTQTPKHLITATGQRVTLRCSPRSGDLSVYWYQQSLDQGLQFLIQYYNGEERAKGNILERFSAQQFPDLHSELNLSSLELGDSALYFCASSGGQGASSYEQYFGPGTRLTVT.

This chain connects TRBV2 to TRBJ2-5; D uncertain. CDR1 and CDR2 from the germline V gene are SNHLY and FYNNEI. The V end lost 5 bases, the J end lost 2 bases, and 3 bases lay between the germline ends. The CDR3 totals 11 residues. In nucleotides, the CDR3 is TGTGCCAGCAGTCCACAAGAGACCCAGTACTTC. Protein: CASSPQETQYF.

The genes are TRBV4-1 and TRBJ2-7; a weak D match, TRBD1 (5 bases). V lost 1 base, J lost 3 bases, and 13 bases lay in between. CDR1 and CDR2 (germline): MGHRA, YSYEKL. This CDR3 region has 15 residues. The CDR3 sequence: CASSQGLGQNYEQYF. For the CDR3, the DNA is TGCGCCAGCAGCCAAGGGTTGGGGCAGAACTACGAGCAGTACTTC.

The rearrangement links TRBV27 to TRBJ2-7; the match to TRBD2 covers 11 bases. V lost 5 bases and J lost 4; bases outside the gene matches: 10. CDR1 is MNHEY and CDR2 is SMNVEV in the germline V gene (reference sequence). The CDR3 is 16 residues long. CDR3: CASSLTSGSGGYEQYF. CDR3 in DNA: TGTGCCAGCAGTCTCACTAGCGGGAGTGGGGGATACGAGCAGTACTTC.

The rearrangement joins TRBV5-4 to TRBJ1-5; D is perhaps TRBD1 (5 bases). From germline, CDR1 is SGHNT and CDR2 YYREEE (reference sequence). V was cut by 4 bases and J by 7 bases, with 18 bases left in between. The CDR3 runs to 15 residues. In DNA, the CDR3 is TGTGCCAGCAGCCAATTTCCGGGCGCAGGGCAGCCCCAGCATTTT. It yields the protein CASSQFPGAGQPQHF.

This rearrangement joins TRBV9 to TRBJ2-3; D is unresolved. The CDR3 loop spans 12 amino acids. Germline CDR1 is SGDLS and CDR2 is YYNGEE. Trimming took off 4 bases at V and 0 bases at J, with 3 bases between the two ends. The CDR3 loop is CASSPSTDTQYF. DNA of the CDR3: TGTGCCAGCAGCCCAAGCACAGATACGCAGTATTTT.

The chain has TRBV19 and TRBJ2-2; 14 bases match TRBD2. The CDR3 contains 16 residues. The trim removed 10 bases at V and 1 base at J, leaving 5 bases unmatched. The germline V gene has CDR1 LNHDA and CDR2 SQIVND (reference sequence). CDR3 in amino acids: CATKGTSGRNTGELFF. The CDR3 bases are TGTGCCACTAAGGGGACTAGCGGGAGGAACACCGGGGAGCTGTTTTTT.

This clone was recorded once. V and J are TRBV13 and TRBJ2-1; 7 nucleotides match TRBD2. With V trimmed by 4 bases and J by 3 bases, 6 bases remained unmatched. Germline V CDR1 and CDR2: PRHDT, FYEKMQ (reference sequence). There are 15 residues in the CDR3. The CDR3 DNA sequence: TGTGCCAGCAGCTATGCCCGGGACTACTACAATGAGCAGTTCTTC. It yields the protein CASSYARDYYNEQFF.

The chain is built from TRBV7-6 and TRBJ1-6; D gene unclear. Between the trimmed V and J ends, which lost 2 bases and 7 bases, there was a span of 15 bases. CDR3 length: 16 residues. Germline V gene sequence: CDR1 SGHVS, CDR2 FNYEAQ. The CDR3 is CASSLFATLENSPLHF. The CDR3 DNA reads TGTGCCAGCAGCTTATTTGCGACCCTGGAGAATTCACCCCTCCACTTT.

The CDR3 protein is CASSPGLAGELFF. Written as DNA, the CDR3 is TGTGCCAGCAGTCCAGGGTTGGCCGGGGAGCTGTTTTTT. The chain couples TRBV25-1 to TRBJ2-2; D might be TRBD1 (5 bases). Per germline, CDR1 MGHDK and CDR2 SYGVNS. Trimming removed 5 bases from V and 6 bases from J, with 10 bases in between. The CDR3 runs to 13 residues.

This chain connects TRBV11-2 to TRBJ1-2; D not certain. In germline, CDR1 is SGHAT, CDR2 FQNNGV. This CDR3 spans 11 amino acids. Trimming took 8 bases from V and 6 from J, leaving 10 bases between them. This CDR3 is CASGPIDGYTF. CDR3 sequence (DNA): TGTGCCAGCGGCCCGATTGATGGCTACACCTTC.